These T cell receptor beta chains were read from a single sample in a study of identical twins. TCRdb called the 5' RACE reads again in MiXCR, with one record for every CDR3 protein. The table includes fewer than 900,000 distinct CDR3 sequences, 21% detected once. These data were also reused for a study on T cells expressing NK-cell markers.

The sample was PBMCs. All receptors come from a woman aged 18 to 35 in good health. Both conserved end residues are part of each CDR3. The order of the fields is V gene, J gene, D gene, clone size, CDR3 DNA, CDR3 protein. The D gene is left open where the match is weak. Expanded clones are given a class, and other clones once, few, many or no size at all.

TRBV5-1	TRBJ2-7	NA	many	TGCGCCAGCAGCGTGACCGGGACGCAAATCACCTACGAGCAGTACTTC	CASSVTGTQITYEQYF
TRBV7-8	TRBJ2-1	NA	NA	TGTGCCAGCGTGGCGACCTACAATGAGCAGTTCTTC	CASVATYNEQFF
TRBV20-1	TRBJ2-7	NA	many	TGCAGTGCTCGCCGGGAGTCTTCCTACGAGCAGTACTTC	CSARRESSYEQYF
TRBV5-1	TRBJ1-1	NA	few	TGCGCCAGCAGCCTAGCACAGGGTGGAAACACTGAAGCTTTCTTT	CASSLAQGGNTEAFF
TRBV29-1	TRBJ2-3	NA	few	TGCAGCGTTGGCCAGGGAAATCCAGATACGCAGTATTTT	CSVGQGNPDTQYF
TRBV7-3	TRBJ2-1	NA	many	TGTGCCAGCAGCCCCCACGGGGCAGGGAATGAGCAGTTCTTC	CASSPHGAGNEQFF
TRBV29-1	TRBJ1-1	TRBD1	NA	TGCAGCGGGTGGACAGGGTTTTATGCTTTCTTT	CSGWTGFYAFF
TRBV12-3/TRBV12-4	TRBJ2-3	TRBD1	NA	TGTGCCAGCAGGGGCGAGGGACAGACAATCACAGATACGCAGTATTTT	CASRGEGQTITDTQYF
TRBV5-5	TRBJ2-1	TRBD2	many	TGTGCCAGCAGACCCGGACTAGCGGGTTTATCCTACAATGAGCAGTTCTTC	CASRPGLAGLSYNEQFF
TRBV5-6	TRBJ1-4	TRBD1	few	TGTGCCAGCAGCTTCGGGACAGGGGAGAATGAAAAACTGTTTTTT	CASSFGTGENEKLFF
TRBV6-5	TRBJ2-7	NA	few	TGTGCCAGCAGTTCGAACAGCGACGAGCAGTACTTC	CASSSNSDEQYF
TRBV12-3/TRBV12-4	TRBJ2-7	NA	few	TGTGCCAGCAGTTTATCTAGGTACGAGCAGTACTTC	CASSLSRYEQYF
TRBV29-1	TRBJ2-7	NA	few	TGCAGCGCCCAAATAAGGGACCAGAAGGTCTACGAGCAGTACTTC	CSAQIRDQKVYEQYF
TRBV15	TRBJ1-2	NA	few	TGTGCCACCAGCGGGGGAAGGAAATATGGCTACACCTTC	CATSGGRKYGYTF
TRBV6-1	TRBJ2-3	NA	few	TGTGCCAGCAGCCAGGGGTTTCCGAGTGATACGCAGTATTTT	CASSQGFPSDTQYF
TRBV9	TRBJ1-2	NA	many	TGTGCCAGCATGGGGTCGACAGGATCCAATGGCTACACCTTC	CASMGSTGSNGYTF
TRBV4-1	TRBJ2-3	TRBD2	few	TGCGCCAGCAGCCAAGCTGCAGCGGGGGGTTCAGATACGCAGTATTTT	CASSQAAAGGSDTQYF
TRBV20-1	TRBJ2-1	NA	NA	TGCAGTGCTAGATGGATAAGTTCCTATGAGCAGTTCTTC	CSARWISSYEQFF
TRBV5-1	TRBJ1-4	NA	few	TGCGCCAGCAGCTTCGACAGACGAAATGAAAAACTGTTTTTT	CASSFDRRNEKLFF
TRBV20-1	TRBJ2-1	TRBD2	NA	TGCAGTGCTAGAGATCAGAAGACTAGCGGGGGGTACAATGAGCAGTTCTTC	CSARDQKTSGGYNEQFF
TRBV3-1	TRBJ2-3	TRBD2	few	TGTGCCAGCAGCCGGATTCGGACTAGCGGGGGGACAGATACGCAGTATTTT	CASSRIRTSGGTDTQYF
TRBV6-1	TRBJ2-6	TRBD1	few	TGTGCCAGCAGAACAGGGGGCTCTGGGGCCAACGTCCTGACTTTC	CASRTGGSGANVLTF
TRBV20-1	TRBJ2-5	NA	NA	TGCAGTGCCTCTGAGGCCTCGCAAGAGACCCAGTACTTC	CSASEASQETQYF
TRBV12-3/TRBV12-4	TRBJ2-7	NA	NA	TGTGCCAGCAGTTATCAGGGCTACGAGCAGTACTTC	CASSYQGYEQYF
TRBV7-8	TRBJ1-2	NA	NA	TGTGCCAGCAGCTTAACGCGGGGTTTTAACTATGGCTACACCTTC	CASSLTRGFNYGYTF
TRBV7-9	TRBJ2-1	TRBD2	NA	TGTGCCAGCAGTCGGTCGATAGCGGGGAACAATGAGCAGTTCTTC	CASSRSIAGNNEQFF
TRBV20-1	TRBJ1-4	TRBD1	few	TGCAGTGCTAGGACGACAGGGGGCCCTGAAAAACTGTTTTTT	CSARTTGGPEKLFF
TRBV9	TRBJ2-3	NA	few	TGTGCCAGCAGCGTAGGGGGCGGGTACACAGATACGCAGTATTTT	CASSVGGGYTDTQYF
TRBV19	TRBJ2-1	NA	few	TGTGCCAGTAGTAGTGGGGGTCTAGGCAATGAGCAGTTCTTC	CASSSGGLGNEQFF
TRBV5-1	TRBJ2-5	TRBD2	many	TGTGCCAGCAGCTCGGGACTAGCGGGAGGAGAGACCCAGTACTTC	CASSSGLAGGETQYF
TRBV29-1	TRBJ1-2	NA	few	TGCAGCGTAGGGCTTGAAGCTAACTATGGCTACACCTTC	CSVGLEANYGYTF
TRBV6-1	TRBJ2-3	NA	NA	TGTGCCAGCATCGATAGGAGGGGCACAGATACGCAGTATTTT	CASIDRRGTDTQYF
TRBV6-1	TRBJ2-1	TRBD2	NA	TGTGCCAGCAGGCCTACAGCGGGGAGAGACAATGAGCAGTTCTTC	CASRPTAGRDNEQFF
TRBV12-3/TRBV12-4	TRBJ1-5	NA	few	TGTGCCAGCAGTTTAGGGGTCCCAGAGAACCGAGAACATCAGCCCCAGCATTTT	CASSLGVPENREHQPQHF
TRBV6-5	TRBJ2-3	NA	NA	TGTGCCAGCAGCGCTTCGGCAGATACGCAGTATTTT	CASSASADTQYF
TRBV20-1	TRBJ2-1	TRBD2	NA	TGCAGTGCTTCAACTAGCGGGAGGGCAAGGGAGCAGTTCTTC	CSASTSGRAREQFF
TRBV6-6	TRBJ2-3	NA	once	TGTGCCAGCAGCCCGGGCCATACGCAGTATTTT	CASSPGHTQYF
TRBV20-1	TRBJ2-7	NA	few	TGCAGTGCTAGAGTAGGGGGGAAATCCTACGAGCAGTACTTC	CSARVGGKSYEQYF
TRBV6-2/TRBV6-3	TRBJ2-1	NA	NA	TGTGCCAGCAGCTCAACTGTGAGCCGAACCAACAATGAGCAGTTCTTC	CASSSTVSRTNNEQFF
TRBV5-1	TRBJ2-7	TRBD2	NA	TGCGCCAGCAGCTTGCTACTAGCGGGAGGAGCCTACGAGCAGTACTTC	CASSLLLAGGAYEQYF
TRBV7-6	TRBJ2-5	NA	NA	TGTGCCAGCAGCTTAGAGGCAGGTGCAGAGACCCAGTACTTC	CASSLEAGAETQYF
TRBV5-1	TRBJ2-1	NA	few	TGCGCCAGCAGCTTTTTCCGGGACAACGGGCACAATGAGCAGTTCTTC	CASSFFRDNGHNEQFF
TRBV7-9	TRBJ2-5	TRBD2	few	TGTGCCAGCAGTGGGACTAGCCAAGAGACCCAGTACTTC	CASSGTSQETQYF
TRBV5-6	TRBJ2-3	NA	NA	TGTGCCAGCAGCCCGGGGCTGGTGGATACGCAGTATTTT	CASSPGLVDTQYF
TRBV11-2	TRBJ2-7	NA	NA	TGTGCCAGCACCCCAACCGGGGCCTCCTACGAGCAGTACTTC	CASTPTGASYEQYF
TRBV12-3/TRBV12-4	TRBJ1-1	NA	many	TGTGCCAGCAGTTTAGTGGGCCCGTCGCGCACTGAAGCTTTCTTT	CASSLVGPSRTEAFF
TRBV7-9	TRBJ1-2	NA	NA	TGTGCCAGCAGTTCGAACGGGGTCCAGATTAACTATGGCTACACCTTC	CASSSNGVQINYGYTF
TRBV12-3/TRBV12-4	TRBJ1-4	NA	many	TGTGCCAGCAGTCGCTCGGGGGGCGCCTCAGGAAAACTGTTTTTT	CASSRSGGASGKLFF